The 13 T cell receptor beta chains below come from one sample, sequenced in a study of shared clonotypes between healthy human individuals. Using immunoSEQ multiplex PCR, the repertoire was profiled, and TCRdb retains in-frame clones only, with some absent. Of roughly 2 million clones detected, roughly 94% appear once; the ten largest clones hold 0.1% to 0.15%. The sequencing input was naive CD4+ T cells sorted from blood. Subset: CD45RA+ positively selected. All receptors derive from a young man in good health.

The V gene is TRBV29-1, the J gene TRBJ2-5; D may be TRBD1 (6 bases). The CDR3 is 15 residues long. The V gene lost 0 bases and the J gene lost 2 bases, with 13 bases spanning the gap. Germline V gene lookup returns CDR1 SQVTM and CDR2 ANQGSEA. The DNA of the CDR3 is TGCAGCGTTGAAGATTGGGGACACACACAAGAGACCCAGTACTTC. It specifies CSVEDWGHTQETQYF. Full variable domain (outside the CDR3, taken from reference TRBV29-1 and TRBJ2-5): SAVISQKPSRDICQRGTSLTIQCQVDSQVTMMFWYRQQPGQSLTLIATANQGSEATYESGFVIDKFPISRPNLTFSTLTVSNMSPEDSSIYLCSVEDWGHTQETQYFGPGTRLLVL.

V and J are TRBV19 and TRBJ2-5; D is uncertain. CDR1 and CDR2 (germline): LNHDA, SQIVND (reference sequence). This CDR3 spans 16 amino acids. Trimming removed 3 bases at V and 0 bases at J, with 14 bases between. In nucleotides, the CDR3 is TGTGCCAGTAGTATGGCCGGTAGGTCGGACCAAGAGACCCAGTACTTC. Its protein is CASSMAGRSDQETQYF. The variable domain in full, completed from reference TRBV19 and TRBJ2-5, reads DGGITQSPKYLFRKEGQNVTLSCEQNLNHDAMYWYRQDPGQGLRLIYYSQIVNDFQKGDIAEGYSVSREKKESFPLTVTSAQKNPTAFYLCASSMAGRSDQETQYFGPGTRLLVL.

Details on this clone: This same CDR3 is encoded by further DNA sequences in the sample. The chain couples TRBV5-1 to TRBJ1-4; D is unresolved. Trimming left V 1 base short and J 0 bases short, with 7 bases between. Germline V gene lookup returns CDR1 SGHRS and CDR2 YFSETQ. This CDR3 has 15 amino acids. CDR3 amino acids: CASSLTGTTNEKLFF. The CDR3 DNA reads TGCGCCAGCAGCTTGACCGGCACAACTAATGAAAAACTGTTTTTT.

The gene calls are TRBV7-6 and TRBJ2-7, with 10 bases aligning to TRBD1. Germline-derived CDR1 and CDR2 are SGHVS and FNYEAQ. The trim removed 1 base at V and 2 bases at J, leaving 2 bases unmatched. CDR3 length equals 15 residues. In DNA form, the CDR3 reads TGTGCCAGCAGCTTAGTAGGGACAGGGGCCTACGAGCAGTACTTC. Protein product: CASSLVGTGAYEQYF. Full variable domain (rest looked up from reference TRBV7-6 and TRBJ2-7): GAGVSQSPRYKVTKRGQDVALRCDPISGHVSLYWYRQALGQGPEFLTYFNYEAQQDKSGLPNDRFSAERPEGSISTLTIQRTEQRDSAMYRCASSLVGTGAYEQYFGPGTRLTVT.

This chain uses TRBV28 with TRBJ2-1; TRBD1 matches 7 bases. The CDR3 loop spans 15 amino acids. The ends lost 6 bases at V and 0 bases at J; junction bases unmatched: 5. Germline V CDR1 and CDR2: MDHEN, SYDVKM. This CDR3 reads CASRAAGGSYNEQFF. The CDR3, as DNA: TGTGCCAGCAGGGCCGCAGGGGGCTCCTACAATGAGCAGTTCTTC.

This rearrangement joins TRBV25-1 to TRBJ1-3; D unresolved. V was clipped by 6 bases and J by 0 bases, with 18 bases between them. The CDR3 has 17 amino acids. CDR1 is MGHDK, CDR2 SYGVNS, per germline. The CDR3: CASSRTTKGYSGNTIYF. The DNA of the CDR3 is TGTGCCAGCAGCAGAACCACTAAGGGTTACTCTGGAAACACCATATATTTT.

The chain links TRBV29-1 to TRBJ2-7; 7 positions agree with TRBD2. Germline CDR1 reads SQVTM; CDR2 reads ANQGSEA. The CDR3 covers 14 residues. V was clipped by 2 bases and J by 2 bases; unmatched bases: 6. CDR3 sequence: CSVETGLRPYEQYF. The CDR3 coding sequence is TGCAGCGTTGAAACGGGACTAAGACCCTACGAGCAGTACTTC.

The chain employs TRBV5-1 and TRBJ2-7; 10 nucleotides agree with TRBD2. The CDR3 covers 15 residues. CDR1 is SGHRS and CDR2 is YFSETQ in the germline V gene. The trim removed 4 bases at V and 3 bases at J, leaving 7 bases unmatched. CDR3 sequence reads: CASSPGLAEIYEQYF. The CDR3 DNA reads as TGCGCCAGCAGCCCAGGACTAGCGGAGATCTACGAGCAGTACTTC.

J is TRBJ2-7 and V is TRBV25-1; 7 bases are a match to TRBD1. The CDR3 consists of 13 residues. J was trimmed by 7 bases and V by 6 bases; bases with no gene match: 9. From germline, CDR1 is MGHDK and CDR2 SYGVNS. The CDR3 nucleotides are TGTGCCAGCAGCAGGACAGGTAGGGGGGAGCAGTACTTC. Translating it yields CASSRTGRGEQYF.

A note on this clone: Distinct nucleotide sequences in the sample also encode this CDR3. V is TRBV2 and J is TRBJ1-5; 7 positions match TRBD1. V lost 2 bases, J lost 0 bases, and 4 bases stayed unmatched. CDR1 and CDR2 (germline): SNHLY, FYNNEI. The CDR3 has 16 amino acids. The CDR3 DNA is TGTGCCAGCAGTGAACAGGGGGGGAATAGCAATCAGCCCCAGCATTTT. Translating it yields CASSEQGGNSNQPQHF.

This chain uses TRBV5-4 with TRBJ2-3; 9 bases are shared with TRBD1. With V trimmed by 2 bases and J by 3 bases, 7 bases remained unmatched. CDR3 length equals 16 residues. CDR1 and CDR2 from the germline V gene are SGHNT and YYREEE (reference sequence). CDR3 amino acids: CASSFPGQGRTDTQYF. The CDR3 DNA sequence: TGTGCCAGCAGCTTCCCCGGACAGGGGAGGACAGATACGCAGTATTTT.

The chain links TRBV27 to TRBJ2-5, with 13 positions matching TRBD2. Germline V gene sequence: CDR1 MNHEY, CDR2 SMNVEV (reference sequence). The CDR3 totals 19 residues. Trimming removed 0 bases from V and 8 bases from J; junction bases left unmatched: 15. This CDR3 is CASSLSGTGTSGATGTQYF. In DNA form, the CDR3 reads TGTGCCAGCAGTTTATCCGGGACCGGGACTAGCGGGGCTACAGGAACCCAGTACTTC.

This rearrangement joins TRBV5-8 to TRBJ1-6; perhaps TRBD1 as D (6 bases). V lost 4 bases to trimming and J lost 13 bases, with 21 bases between them. This CDR3 has 15 amino acids. Germline CDR1 and CDR2: SGHTS and YDEGEE. Here the CDR3 reads CASSPPGGQSVPLHF. CDR3 sequence (DNA): TGTGCCAGCAGCCCTCCCGGGGGACAAAGTGTCCCCCTCCACTTT.